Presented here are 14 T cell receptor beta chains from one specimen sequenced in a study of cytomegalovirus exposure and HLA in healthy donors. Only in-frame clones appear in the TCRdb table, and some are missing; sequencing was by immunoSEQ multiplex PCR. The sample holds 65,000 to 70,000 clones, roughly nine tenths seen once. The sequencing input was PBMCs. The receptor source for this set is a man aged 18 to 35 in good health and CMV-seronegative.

The CDR3 DNA sequence: TGTGCCAGCAACTCGGGCGGGAGCCTCACCGGGGAGCTGTTTTTT. Translated, it gives CASNSGGSLTGELFF. The genes are TRBV7-2 and TRBJ2-2; the match to TRBD2 covers 7 bases. Trimming removed 7 bases from V and 4 bases from J; junction bases left unmatched: 9. CDR1 and CDR2 (germline): SGHTA, FQGNSA. The CDR3 runs to 15 residues. The whole variable domain, remainder taken from reference TRBV7-2 and TRBJ2-2, is GAGVSQSPSNKVTEKGKDVELRCDPISGHTALYWYRQSLGQGLEFLIYFQGNSAPDKSGLPSDRFSAERTGGSVSTLTIQRTQQEDSAVYLCASNSGGSLTGELFFGEGSRLTVL.

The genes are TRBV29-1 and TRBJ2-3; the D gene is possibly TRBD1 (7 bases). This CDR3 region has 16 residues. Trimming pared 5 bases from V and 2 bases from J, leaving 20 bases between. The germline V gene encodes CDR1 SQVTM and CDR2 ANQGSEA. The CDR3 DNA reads TGCAGCGTTCTCCAGGGGGGTGGGGGCATCACAGATACGCAGTATTTT. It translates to CSVLQGGGGITDTQYF.

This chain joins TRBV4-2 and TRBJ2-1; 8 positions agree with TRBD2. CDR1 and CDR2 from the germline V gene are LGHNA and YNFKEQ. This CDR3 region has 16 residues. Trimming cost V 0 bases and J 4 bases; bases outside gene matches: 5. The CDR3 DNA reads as TGTGCCAGCAGCCAAGATCAGGCTAGCGGGTACAATGAGCAGTTCTTC. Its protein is CASSQDQASGYNEQFF.

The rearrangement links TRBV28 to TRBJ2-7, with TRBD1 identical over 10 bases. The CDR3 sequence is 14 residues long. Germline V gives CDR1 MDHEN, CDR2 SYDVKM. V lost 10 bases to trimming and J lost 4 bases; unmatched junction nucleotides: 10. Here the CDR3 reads CATKGPGQGYEQYF. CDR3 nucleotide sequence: TGTGCCACCAAGGGACCGGGACAGGGGTACGAGCAGTACTTC.

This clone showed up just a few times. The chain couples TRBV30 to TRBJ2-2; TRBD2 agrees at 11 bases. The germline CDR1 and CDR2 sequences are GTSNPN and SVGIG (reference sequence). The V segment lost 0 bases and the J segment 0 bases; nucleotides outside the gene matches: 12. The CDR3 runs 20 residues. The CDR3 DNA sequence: TGTGCCTGGAGTGTACTAGCGGGAGTAATCAGTGAAGCGAACACCGGGGAGCTGTTTTTT. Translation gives CAWSVLAGVISEANTGELFF.

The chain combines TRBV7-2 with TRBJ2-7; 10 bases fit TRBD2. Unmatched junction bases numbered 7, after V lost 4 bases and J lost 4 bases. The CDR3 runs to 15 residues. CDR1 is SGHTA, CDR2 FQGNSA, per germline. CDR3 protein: CASSSASGSGYEQYF. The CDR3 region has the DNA TGTGCCAGCAGCTCCGCTAGCGGGAGTGGGTACGAGCAGTACTTC.

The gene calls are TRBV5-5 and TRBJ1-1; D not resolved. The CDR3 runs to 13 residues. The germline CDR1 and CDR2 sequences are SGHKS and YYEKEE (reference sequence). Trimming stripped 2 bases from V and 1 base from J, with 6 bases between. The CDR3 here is CASSFYRNTEAFF. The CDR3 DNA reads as TGTGCCAGCAGCTTCTACAGGAACACTGAAGCTTTCTTT. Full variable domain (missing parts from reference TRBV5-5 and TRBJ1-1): DAGVTQSPTHLIKTRGQQVTLRCSPISGHKSVSWYQQVLGQGPQFIFQYYEKEERGRGNFPDRFSARQFPNYSSELNVNALLLGDSALYLCASSFYRNTEAFFGQGTRLTVV.

The CDR3 region has the DNA TGTGCCAGCAGCTTTGGACAGGGGGTGTATCAGCCCCAGCATTTT. Translation: CASSFGQGVYQPQHF. The V call is TRBV5-6, the J call TRBJ1-5; TRBD1 matches at 10 bases. Per the germline V gene, CDR1 is SGHDT and CDR2 is YYEEEE. The CDR3 is 15 residues long. The V gene end was trimmed by 2 bases and the J gene end by 5 bases; junction bases not matched to a gene: 4.

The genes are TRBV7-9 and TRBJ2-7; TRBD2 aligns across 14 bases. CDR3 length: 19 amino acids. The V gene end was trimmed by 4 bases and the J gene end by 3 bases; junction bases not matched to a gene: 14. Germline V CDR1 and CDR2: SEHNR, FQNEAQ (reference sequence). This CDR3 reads CASSCLPGTSGRAVYEQYF. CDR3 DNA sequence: TGTGCCAGCAGCTGTCTTCCAGGGACTAGCGGGAGAGCAGTCTACGAGCAGTACTTC.

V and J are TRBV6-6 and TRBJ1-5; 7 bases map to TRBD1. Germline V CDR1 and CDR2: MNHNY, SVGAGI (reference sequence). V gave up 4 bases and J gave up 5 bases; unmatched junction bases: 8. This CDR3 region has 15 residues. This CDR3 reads CASSFPGQNYQPQHF. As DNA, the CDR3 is TGTGCCAGCAGTTTCCCGGGACAGAACTATCAGCCCCAGCATTTT.

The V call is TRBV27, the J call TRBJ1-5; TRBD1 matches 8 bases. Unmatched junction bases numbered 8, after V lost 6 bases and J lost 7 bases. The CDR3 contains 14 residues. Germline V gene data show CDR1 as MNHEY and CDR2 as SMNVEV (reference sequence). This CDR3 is CASRGQGGTQPQHF. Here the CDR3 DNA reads TGTGCCAGCAGAGGACAGGGAGGAACCCAGCCCCAGCATTTT.

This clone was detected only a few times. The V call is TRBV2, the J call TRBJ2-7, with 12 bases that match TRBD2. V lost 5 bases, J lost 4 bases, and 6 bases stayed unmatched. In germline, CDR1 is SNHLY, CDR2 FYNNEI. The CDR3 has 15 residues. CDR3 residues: CASSPSGRAMYEQYF. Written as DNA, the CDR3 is TGTGCCAGCAGTCCTAGCGGGAGGGCGATGTACGAGCAGTACTTC. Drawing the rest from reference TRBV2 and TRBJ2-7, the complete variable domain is EPEVTQTPSHQVTQMGQEVILRCVPISNHLYFYWYRQILGQKVEFLVSFYNNEISEKSEIFDDQFSVERPDGSNFTLKIRSTKLEDSAMYFCASSPSGRAMYEQYFGPGTRLTVT.

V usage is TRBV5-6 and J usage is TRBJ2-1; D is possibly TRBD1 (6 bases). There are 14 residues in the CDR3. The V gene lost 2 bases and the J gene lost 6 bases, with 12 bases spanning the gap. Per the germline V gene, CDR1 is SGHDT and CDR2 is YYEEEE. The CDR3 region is CASSLEDRSNEQFF. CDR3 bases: TGTGCCAGCAGCTTAGAGGACAGAAGCAATGAGCAGTTCTTC.

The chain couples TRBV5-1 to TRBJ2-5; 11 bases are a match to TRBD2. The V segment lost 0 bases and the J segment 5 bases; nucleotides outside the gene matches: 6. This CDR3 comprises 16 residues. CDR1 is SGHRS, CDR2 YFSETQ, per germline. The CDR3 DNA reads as TGCGCCAGCAGCTTGGGGACTAGCGGGCTCGGGGAGACCCAGTACTTC. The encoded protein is CASSLGTSGLGETQYF.